This TCR beta chain was profiled in a study of post-analysis software for immune sequencing data. Study-level points and caveats: There were a few TRBV segments more frequent in patients than controls, and TRBV5-6, TRBV5-1 and TRBV20-1 were among them.

The germline V and J ends were trimmed by 5 bases and 2 bases, with 10 bases remaining between them. This CDR3 region has 14 residues. Germline CDR1 reads MNHEY; CDR2 reads SVGEGT. Sequencing libraries made from TCR beta cDNA carried unique molecular identifiers. MiXCR, applied by TCRdb to the PCR reads, yields one record per CDR3 protein. Counted here are a few hundred thousand distinct CDR3 sequences, 35% to 40% occurring once; the ten biggest clones make up 4% to 5.5%. This clonotype was counted at least ten times. Its antigen is not known. This TCR came from a girl aged 5-17 years with multiple sclerosis. The chain couples TRBV6-2 or TRBV6-3 to TRBJ1-5; tentative D call: TRBD1 (5 bases). Input material: blood. CDR3 DNA: TGTGCCAGCAGTGACGGACACGGCAATCAGCCCCAGCATTTT. Its protein product is CASSDGHGNQPQHF.